The 11 T cell receptor beta chains reported below all come from one sample, sequenced in a study of cytomegalovirus exposure and HLA in healthy donors. PCR primers comprised 60 Vbeta and 13 Jbeta primers. The data were produced by immunoSEQ multiplex PCR, yet TCRdb's version contains in-frame clones alone and is incomplete. Among 100,000 to 150,000 clones listed, roughly 70% were seen once. Sequences were obtained from PBMCs. Receptors originate from a woman aged 45 to 65 in good health and CMV-seropositive.

The V call is TRBV6-5, the J call TRBJ1-2, with TRBD1 identical over 7 bases. V lost 5 bases, J lost 3 bases, and 12 bases stayed unmatched. Germline loops: CDR1 MNHEY, CDR2 SVGAGI. This CDR3 has 16 residues. CDR3 sequence reads: CASSNYDLGQDYGYTF. The CDR3 DNA follows: TGTGCCAGCAGTAACTATGATCTCGGACAGGACTATGGCTACACCTTC.

This clone was counted between two and nine times. This chain uses TRBV9 with TRBJ2-1; the match to TRBD2 covers 10 bases. This CDR3 is built from 16 residues. From germline, CDR1 is SGDLS and CDR2 YYNGEE. V lost 2 bases and J lost 1; bases outside the gene matches: 3. The CDR3 nucleotides are TGTGCCAGCAGCGTCGCAGCGGGAGGGTCCTACAATGAGCAGTTCTTC. It specifies CASSVAAGGSYNEQFF.

The chain joins TRBV7-2 to TRBJ2-2; 9 bases are a match to TRBD1. CDR3 length equals 17 residues. The trim removed 5 bases at V and 0 bases at J, leaving 7 bases unmatched. Germline V lookup: CDR1 SGHTA, CDR2 FQGNSA. CDR3 sequence (DNA): TGTGCCAGCAGCCCCAGGACAGGGGCCACGAACACCGGGGAGCTGTTTTTT. Protein sequence: CASSPRTGATNTGELFF.

This clone was counted only a few times. The rearrangement links TRBV28 to TRBJ1-5; 7 bases are shared with TRBD1. The CDR3 loop spans 13 amino acids. Germline V gene lookup returns CDR1 MDHEN and CDR2 SYDVKM. In DNA, the CDR3 is TGTGCTAAAGGGACAGCTAGCAATCAGCCCCAGCATTTT. This codes for CAKGTASNQPQHF. Full variable domain (remainder filled in from reference TRBV28 and TRBJ1-5): DVKVTQSSRYLVKRTGEKVFLECVQDMDHENMFWYRQDPGLGLRLIYFSYDVKMKEKGDIPEGYSVSREKKERFSLILESASTNQTSMYLCAKGTASNQPQHFGDGTRLSIL.

The CDR3 spells CASSYTGGRNSPLHF. In nucleotides, the CDR3 is TGTGCCAGCAGTTATACAGGGGGGCGTAATTCACCCCTCCACTTT. This chain connects TRBV6-5 to TRBJ1-6, with 8 positions matching TRBD1. The trim removed 3 bases at V and 6 bases at J, leaving 4 bases unmatched. This CDR3 contains 15 residues. Germline CDR1 and CDR2: MNHEY and SVGAGI.

This chain joins TRBV14 and TRBJ2-2; 7 bases are a match to TRBD1. The J segment lost 1 base and the V segment lost 2 bases, leaving 1 base of the junction unmatched. The germline CDR1 and CDR2 sequences are SGHDN and FVKESK. This CDR3 is built from 15 residues. The CDR3 loop is CASSQRGLNTGELFF. In nucleotides, the CDR3 is TGTGCCAGCAGCCAAAGGGGGCTGAACACCGGGGAGCTGTTTTTT. Using reference TRBV14 and TRBJ2-2 for the parts outside the CDR3, the full variable domain is EAGVTQFPSHSVIEKGQTVTLRCDPISGHDNLYWYRRVMGKEIKFLLHFVKESKQDESGMPNNRFLAERTGGTYSTLKVQPAELEDSGVYFCASSQRGLNTGELFFGEGSRLTVL.

This chain connects TRBV7-2 to TRBJ1-1, with 8 nucleotides matching TRBD1. Germline CDR1 reads SGHTA; CDR2 reads FQGNSA. V shed 5 bases, J shed 4 bases, and the junction held 3 bases outside the gene matches. This CDR3 has 13 residues. CDR3 amino acids: CASSETGGTEAFF. The CDR3 DNA reads as TGTGCCAGCAGCGAAACAGGGGGCACTGAAGCTTTCTTT.

CDR3 sequence (DNA): TGTGCCAGCAGCGAACAGGGGACTGGATATGGCTACACCTTC. It yields the protein CASSEQGTGYGYTF. V is TRBV5-6 and J is TRBJ1-2; the match to TRBD1 covers 7 bases. From germline, CDR1 is SGHDT and CDR2 YYEEEE. V lost 4 bases to trimming and J lost 5 bases; unmatched junction nucleotides: 8. This CDR3 region has 14 residues.

The rearrangement links TRBV4-3 to TRBJ2-3; 10 nucleotides align to TRBD1. Germline trimming cut 8 bases from V and 4 bases from J; bases unmatched to any gene: 6. In germline, CDR1 is LGHNA, CDR2 YSLEER. This CDR3 is 14 amino acids long. Here the CDR3 reads CASSGQGGADTQYF. The CDR3 DNA sequence: TGCGCCAGCTCAGGACAGGGGGGAGCAGATACGCAGTATTTT.

J is TRBJ1-5 and V is TRBV19; D is possibly TRBD1 (6 bases). CDR1 and CDR2 from the germline V gene are LNHDA and SQIVND (reference sequence). The CDR3 runs to 15 residues. V lost 6 bases and J lost 4, with 16 bases in between. The CDR3 protein is CASSPGGGLNQPQHF. CDR3 bases: TGTGCCAGTAGCCCTGGGGGGGGGCTAAATCAGCCCCAGCATTTT.

V is TRBV2 and J is TRBJ2-5; TRBD2 matches at 11 bases. The V gene's germline CDR1 is SNHLY and CDR2 FYNNEI. The CDR3 spans 15 residues. With V trimmed by 6 bases and J by 4 bases, 7 bases remained unmatched. The CDR3 coding sequence is TGTGCCAGCAGAATAGCGGGAGGGCCGGTAGAGACCCAGTACTTC. It codes for CASRIAGGPVETQYF.